This entry is about one T cell receptor beta chain. The data were taken from a study of blood T cell repertoires in COVID-19. On the study more broadly: Sites in the United States, Italy and Spain provided acute and convalescent COVID-19 samples. From T cells, B-cell-depleted T cells, or PBMCs came the material, which was cDNA or gDNA.

Per the original data handling: Reference gene primer amplification yielded estimated nucleated cell counts. Method: immunoSEQ multiplex PCR; TCRdb's copy keeps in-frame clones and lacks some. V, J and clone size are those of that table, while D and trimming were read from the DNA. The sample carries around 62,000 clones, almost 85% recorded once. Trimming removed 2 bases from V and 2 bases from J, with 6 bases in between. The CDR3 contains 13 residues. Germline CDR1 reads MDHEN; CDR2 reads SYDVKM. The sequenced material came from peripheral blood. The receptor was derived from a man aged 45-60 years with acute or convalescent COVID-19. This chain joins TRBV28 and TRBJ1-2; D is undetermined. The CDR3 spells CASSLGQNYGYTF. CDR3 sequence (DNA): TGTGCCAGCAGTTTAGGCCAGAACTATGGCTACACCTTC.